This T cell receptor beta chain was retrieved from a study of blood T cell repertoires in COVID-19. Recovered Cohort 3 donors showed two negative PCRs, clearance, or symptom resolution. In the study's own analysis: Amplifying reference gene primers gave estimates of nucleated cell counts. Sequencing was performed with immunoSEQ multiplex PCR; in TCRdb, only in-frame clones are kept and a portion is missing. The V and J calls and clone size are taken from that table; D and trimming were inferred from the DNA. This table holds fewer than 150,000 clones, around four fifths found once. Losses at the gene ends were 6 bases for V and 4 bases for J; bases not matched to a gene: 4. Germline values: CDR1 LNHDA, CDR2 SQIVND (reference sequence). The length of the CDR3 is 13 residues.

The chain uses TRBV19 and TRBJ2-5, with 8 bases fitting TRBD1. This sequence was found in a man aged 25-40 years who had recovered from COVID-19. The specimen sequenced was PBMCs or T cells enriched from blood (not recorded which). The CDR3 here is CASSAGTGETQYF. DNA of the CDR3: TGTGCCAGTAGCGCCGGGACAGGAGAGACCCAGTACTTC.